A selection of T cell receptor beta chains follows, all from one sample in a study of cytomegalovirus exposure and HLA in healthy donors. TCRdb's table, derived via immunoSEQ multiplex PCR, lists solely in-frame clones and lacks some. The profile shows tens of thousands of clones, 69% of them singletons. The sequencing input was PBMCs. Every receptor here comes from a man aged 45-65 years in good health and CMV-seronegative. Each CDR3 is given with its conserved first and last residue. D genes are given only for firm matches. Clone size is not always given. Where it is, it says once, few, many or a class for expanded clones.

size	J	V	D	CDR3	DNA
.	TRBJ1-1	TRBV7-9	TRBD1	CASSEWTGEDTEAFF	TGTGCCAGCAGCGAATGGACAGGGGAGGACACTGAAGCTTTCTTT
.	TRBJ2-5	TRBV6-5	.	CASSEAQRETQYF	TGTGCCAGCAGCGAAGCGCAAAGAGAGACCCAGTACTTC
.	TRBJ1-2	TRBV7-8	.	CASSRDTDYGYTF	TGTGCCAGCAGCAGAGACACAGACTATGGCTACACCTTC
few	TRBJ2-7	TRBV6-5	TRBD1	CASSHQGAASYEQYF	TGTGCCAGCAGTCACCAGGGGGCGGCTTCCTACGAGCAGTACTTC
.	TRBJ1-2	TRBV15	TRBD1	CATSRQGARGYTF	TGTGCCACCAGCAGACAGGGGGCGCGAGGCTACACCTTC
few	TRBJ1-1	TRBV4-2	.	CASSQDPGVPNTEAFF	TGTGCCAGCAGCCAAGATCCCGGGGTTCCGAACACTGAAGCTTTCTTT
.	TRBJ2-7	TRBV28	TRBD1	CASRGQLKGEQYF	TGTGCCAGCCGGGGACAGCTAAAGGGCGAGCAGTACTTC
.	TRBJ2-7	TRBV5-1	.	CASTLGGSSPSYEQYF	TGCGCCAGCACCTTGGGCGGCAGTTCACCCTCCTACGAGCAGTACTTC
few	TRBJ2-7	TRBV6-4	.	CASSPDRSSYEQYF	TGTGCCAGCAGCCCCGACAGGAGCTCCTACGAGCAGTACTTC
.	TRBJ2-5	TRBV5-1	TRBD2	CASSSEWSGRAGEGETQYF	TGCGCCAGCAGCTCGGAGTGGAGCGGGAGGGCCGGAGAAGGAGAGACCCAGTACTTC
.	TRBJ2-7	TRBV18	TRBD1	CASSRDRALSHEQYF	TGTGCCAGCTCACGGGACAGGGCTTTATCCCACGAGCAGTACTTC
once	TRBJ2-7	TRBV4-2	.	CASSQVAQNGAEQYF	TGTGCCAGCAGCCAAGTGGCTCAAAATGGGGCCGAGCAGTACTTC
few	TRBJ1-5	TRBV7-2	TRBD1	CASTVDRDQPQHF	TGTGCCAGCACCGTAGACAGGGATCAGCCCCAGCATTTT
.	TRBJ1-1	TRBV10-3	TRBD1	CAISERTGNTEAFF	TGTGCCATCAGTGAAAGGACAGGGAACACTGAAGCTTTCTTT
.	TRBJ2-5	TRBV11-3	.	CASSLVYSEETQYF	TGTGCCAGCAGCTTAGTTTACTCTGAAGAGACCCAGTACTTC
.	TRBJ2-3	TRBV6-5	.	CASSAASTTDTQYF	TGTGCCAGCAGTGCCGCTAGCACCACAGATACGCAGTATTTT
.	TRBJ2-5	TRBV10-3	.	CAISARGWETQYF	TGTGCCATCAGTGCACGGGGGTGGGAGACCCAGTACTTC
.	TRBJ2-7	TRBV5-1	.	CASSDGSVREQYF	TGCGCCAGCAGCGACGGGTCAGTACGCGAGCAGTACTTC
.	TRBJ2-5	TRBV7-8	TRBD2	CASSPIPSGGQETQYF	TGTGCCAGCAGCCCCATTCCTAGCGGGGGCCAAGAGACCCAGTACTTC
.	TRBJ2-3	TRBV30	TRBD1	CAWRTGLNTQYF	TGTGCCTGGAGGACAGGGTTAAATACGCAGTATTTT
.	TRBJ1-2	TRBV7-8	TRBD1	CASSLDRGGGYTF	TGTGCCAGCAGTTTGGACAGGGGCGGGGGCTACACCTTC
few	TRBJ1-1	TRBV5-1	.	CASSLAHGGNLDTEAFF	TGCGCCAGCAGCTTGGCTCATGGAGGGAACTTGGACACTGAAGCTTTCTTT
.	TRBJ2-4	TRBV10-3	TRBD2	CATGLSQNIQYF	TGTGCCACGGGACTATCCCAAAACATTCAGTACTTC
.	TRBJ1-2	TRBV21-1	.	CASSKVGGGCYTF	TGTGCCAGCAGCAAAGTTGGGGGCGGGTGCTACACCTTC
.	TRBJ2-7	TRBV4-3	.	CASSQDRTHEQYF	TGCGCCAGCAGCCAAGATCGGACTCACGAGCAGTACTTC
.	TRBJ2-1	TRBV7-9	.	CASSSPLDTGSYNEQFF	TGTGCCAGCAGCTCCCCATTGGACACGGGCTCCTACAATGAGCAGTTCTTC
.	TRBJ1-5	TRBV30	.	CAWSVFGNQPQHF	TGTGCCTGGAGTGTATTCGGGAATCAGCCCCAGCATTTT
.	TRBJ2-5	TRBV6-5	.	CASSYRDGEETQYF	TGTGCCAGCAGTTACCGCGACGGGGAAGAGACCCAGTACTTC